These T cell receptor beta chains were read from a single sample in a study of Graves' ophthalmopathy and Graves' hyperthyroidism. A single record per CDR3 protein comes from TCRdb applying MiXCR to the multiplex PCR reads. The repertoire has under 800,000 distinct CDR3 sequences, 22% of them found once; the top ten carry about 6.6%. The sample consisted of peripheral blood. The origin of the receptors is a woman younger than 35 with stable Graves' hyperthyroidism. Some clones in this sample may be carry-over from other donors' samples. Both conserved end residues are part of each CDR3. The order of the fields is V gene, J gene, CDR3 protein.

>TRBV10-3|TRBJ2-2
CAISLDLPRELFF
>TRBV3-1|TRBJ1-1
CASSYMTEAFF
>TRBV7-3|TRBJ1-1
CASSLKGQGSLNTEAFF
>TRBV20-1|TRBJ2-7
CSARDGRTSGYEQYF
>TRBV13|TRBJ1-2
CASSYRTREGYTF
>TRBV12-3/TRBV12-4|TRBJ1-4
CASSLAQGRTTNEKLFF
>TRBV4-1|TRBJ2-5
CASSQFIRETQYF
>TRBV12-3/TRBV12-4|TRBJ2-4
CASSHGTGGNIQYF
>TRBV6-1|TRBJ2-4
CASRSPGTEGDIQYF
>TRBV3-1|TRBJ2-7
CASSHRDRVSEQYF
>TRBV6-1|TRBJ1-1
CASSGTGFTEAFF
>TRBV19|TRBJ1-5
CASSSRRGPQPQHF
>TRBV19|TRBJ1-1
CASQETGYREAFF
>TRBV6-1|TRBJ1-2
CASRGAGTNYGYTF
>TRBV7-2|TRBJ2-5
CASSSLETKYF
>TRBV6-1|TRBJ1-2
CASNGFGYTF